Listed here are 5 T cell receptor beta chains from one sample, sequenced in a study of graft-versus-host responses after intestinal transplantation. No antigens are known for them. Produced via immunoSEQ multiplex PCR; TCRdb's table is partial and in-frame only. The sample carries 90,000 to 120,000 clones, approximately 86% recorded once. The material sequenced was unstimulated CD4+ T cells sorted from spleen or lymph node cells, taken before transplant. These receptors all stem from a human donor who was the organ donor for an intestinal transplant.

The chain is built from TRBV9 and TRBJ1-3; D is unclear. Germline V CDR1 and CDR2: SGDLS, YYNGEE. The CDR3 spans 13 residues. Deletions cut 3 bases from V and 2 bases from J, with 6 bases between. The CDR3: CASSGPPGNTIYF. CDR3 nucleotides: TGTGCCAGCAGCGGCCCCCCTGGAAACACCATATATTTT.

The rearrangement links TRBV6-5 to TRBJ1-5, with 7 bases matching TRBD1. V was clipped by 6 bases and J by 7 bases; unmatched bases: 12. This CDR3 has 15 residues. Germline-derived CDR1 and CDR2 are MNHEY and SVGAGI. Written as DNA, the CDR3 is TGTGCCAGCAGCTCGGGACAGACAGGCAGACAGCCCCAGCATTTT. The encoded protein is CASSSGQTGRQPQHF.

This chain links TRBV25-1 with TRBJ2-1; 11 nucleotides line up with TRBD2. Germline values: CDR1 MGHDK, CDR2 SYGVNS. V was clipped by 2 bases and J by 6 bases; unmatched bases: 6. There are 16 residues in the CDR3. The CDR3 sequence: CASSEPPGTSGNEQFF. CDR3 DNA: TGTGCCAGCAGTGAACCTCCCGGGACTAGCGGCAATGAGCAGTTCTTC.

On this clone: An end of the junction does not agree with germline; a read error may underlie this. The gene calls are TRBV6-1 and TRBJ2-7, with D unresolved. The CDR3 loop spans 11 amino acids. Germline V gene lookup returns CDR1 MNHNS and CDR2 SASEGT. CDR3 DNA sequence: TGCGCCGCCGTTGGGGAATACGAGCAGTACTTC. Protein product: CAAVGEYEQYF.

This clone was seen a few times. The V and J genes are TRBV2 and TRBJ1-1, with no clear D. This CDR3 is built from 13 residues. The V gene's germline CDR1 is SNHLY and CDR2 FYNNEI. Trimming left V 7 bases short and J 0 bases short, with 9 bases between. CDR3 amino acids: CASIRDMNTEAFF. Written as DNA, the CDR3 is TGTGCCAGCATCCGAGATATGAACACTGAAGCTTTCTTT.